This T cell receptor beta chain was observed in a study of blood T cell repertoires in COVID-19. Study-wide background: Italy, Spain and the United States were the sources of the convalescent and acute COVID-19 samples. In each case, the material was cDNA or gDNA derived from T cells, B-cell-depleted T cells, or PBMCs.

CDR3 size: 16 residues. V was shortened by 8 bases and J by 2 bases, with 20 bases between the two germline ends. Germline CDR1 MDHEN, CDR2 SYDVKM. Residents of about two dozen US areas, aged about 18 to 100 years, made up the participants. Original processing methods: For nucleated cells, counts were estimated from reference gene primer amplification. Sequencing was performed with immunoSEQ multiplex PCR; in TCRdb, only in-frame clones are kept and a portion is missing. That table is the source of V, J and clone size, and D and trimming were worked out from the DNA. This sample has about 140,000 clones, with roughly 80% found just once.

The TCR comes from a man aged 40-55 years with acute COVID-19. The V call is TRBV28, the J call TRBJ2-3, with TRBD2 as a possible D gene (6 bases). The sample comprised PBMCs or T cells enriched from blood (not recorded which). The CDR3 sequence: CASPPRGGGVTDTQYF. CDR3 DNA sequence: TGTGCCAGCCCCCCCCGGGGAGGAGGAGTCACAGATACGCAGTATTTT.